One and the same sample provided the 20 T cell receptor beta chains below, sequenced in a study of CD8+CD57+ T cells in acquired aplastic anemia. Genomic DNA constituted the template upon which TCR beta VDJ and CDR3 profiling was performed. TCRdb re-derived calls from the reads in MiXCR, one entry per CDR3 protein. The profile shows fewer than 85,000 distinct CDR3 sequences, roughly 70% of them singletons. The patients chosen for sequencing had shown expansion of CD8+CD57+ cells (detected by flow cytometry). The sequenced material came from sorted CD4+, CD8+, or CD8+CD57+ T cells (not recorded which) from PBMCs. These receptors were collected from a human donor with aplastic anemia.

V usage is TRBV7-6 and J usage is TRBJ1-5; the D is unclear. V was trimmed by 1 base and J by 8 bases, leaving 6 bases between them. This CDR3 contains 12 residues. The germline gives CDR1 SGHVS, CDR2 FNYEAQ. In nucleotides, the CDR3 is TGTGCCAGCAGCTTAGTCGGGGAGCCCCAGCATTTT. It translates to CASSLVGEPQHF.

The rearrangement joins TRBV14 to TRBJ1-2; a weak D match, TRBD1 (6 bases). V dropped 4 bases and J dropped 8 bases, with 14 bases sitting between them. The CDR3 totals 13 residues. Per the germline V gene, CDR1 is SGHDN and CDR2 is FVKESK. DNA for the CDR3: TGTGCCAGCAGCCCTGCAGGGGCCATCGGCTACACCTTC. Translation: CASSPAGAIGYTF.

A note on this clonotype: At one end the junction does not follow the germline gene, possibly because of a read error. The chain joins TRBV7-7 to TRBJ1-1; 8 bases map to TRBD1. This CDR3 is 15 amino acids long. The germline V gene encodes CDR1 SSHAT and CDR2 FNYEAQ (reference sequence). CDR3 protein: CASSPPDRGNTEAFF. As DNA, the CDR3 is TGTGCTAGCAGCCCACCCGACAGGGGGAACACTGAAGCTTTCTTT.

This sequence joins TRBV7-6 and TRBJ2-3; D ambiguous. Trimming left V 4 bases short and J 6 bases short, with 5 bases between. The CDR3 loop spans 11 amino acids. Germline CDR1 and CDR2: SGHVS and FNYEAQ. CDR3 in DNA: TGTGCCAGCAGCTACGCGGATACGCAGTATTTT. This sequence encodes CASSYADTQYF.

The J gene is TRBJ1-5, the V gene TRBV7-6; no firm D call. CDR3 length: 13 amino acids. Per germline, CDR1 SGHVS and CDR2 FNYEAQ. The ends were cut back, 0 bases at V and 7 bases at J, with 7 bases in the middle. DNA for the CDR3: TGTGCCAGCAGCTTAGCGAGAAGCCAGCCCCAGCATTTT. Its protein is CASSLARSQPQHF.

The chain joins TRBV15 to TRBJ2-7; 7 nucleotides align to TRBD1. CDR3 size: 14 residues. Per the germline V gene, CDR1 is LNHNV and CDR2 is YYDKDF (reference sequence). The V segment lost 0 bases and the J segment 3 bases; nucleotides outside the gene matches: 2. CDR3 protein: CATSREGGFYEQYF. The CDR3 bases are TGTGCCACCAGCAGAGAAGGGGGCTTCTACGAGCAGTACTTC.

The rearrangement links TRBV2 to TRBJ2-7; 8 nucleotides match TRBD2. This CDR3 has 14 residues. The germline gives CDR1 SNHLY, CDR2 FYNNEI. The V segment lost 8 bases and the J segment 2 bases; nucleotides outside the gene matches: 8. This CDR3 is CASRVGGGPYEQYF. CDR3 nucleotide sequence: TGTGCCAGCCGAGTCGGGGGGGGGCCCTACGAGCAGTACTTC.

The rearrangement joins TRBV24-1 to TRBJ1-2, with D tentatively TRBD1 (6 bases). This CDR3 contains 14 residues. Trimming pared 4 bases from V and 0 bases from J, leaving 8 bases between. The germline V gene encodes CDR1 KGHDR and CDR2 SFDVKD. CDR3 residues: CATSEGGANYGYTF. The CDR3, as DNA: TGTGCCACCAGTGAAGGGGGGGCTAACTATGGCTACACCTTC.

In the case of this clonotype: A junction boundary mismatches the germline segment, possibly from a read error. The chain joins TRBV24-1 to TRBJ2-2, with TRBD1 matching 7 bases. This CDR3 contains 15 residues. Germline CDR1 and CDR2: KGHDR and SFDVKD. The CDR3 reads CATSDSDRDTVELFF. The CDR3 DNA follows: TGTGCCACCAGTGATTCCGACAGGGACACCGTGGAGCTGTTTTTT.

This clonotype was observed a single time. The chain couples TRBV19 to TRBJ2-7; possibly TRBD2 for D (5 bases). The CDR3 runs to 12 residues. The V gene's germline CDR1 is LNHDA and CDR2 SQIVND (reference sequence). V shed 5 bases and J shed 3 bases, with 8 bases lying between them. For the CDR3, the DNA is TGTGCCAGTAGTTCCGGGGACTACGAGCAGTACTTC. Amino acid sequence: CASSSGDYEQYF. Full variable domain (missing parts from reference TRBV19 and TRBJ2-7): DGGITQSPKYLFRKEGQNVTLSCEQNLNHDAMYWYRQDPGQGLRLIYYSQIVNDFQKGDIAEGYSVSREKKESFPLTVTSAQKNPTAFYLCASSSGDYEQYFGPGTRLTVT.

This clonotype has only a few counts. V usage is TRBV7-9 and J usage is TRBJ2-5; D perhaps matches TRBD2 (5 bases). There are 13 residues in the CDR3. The germline V gene encodes CDR1 SEHNR and CDR2 FQNEAQ (reference sequence). The V gene lost 5 bases and the J gene lost 5 bases, with 12 bases spanning the gap. This chain's CDR3 is CASSPLALETQYF. DNA for the CDR3: TGTGCCAGCAGCCCCCTAGCTTTGGAGACCCAGTACTTC.

The CDR3 sequence is CASSPGAHETQYF. The CDR3 nucleotides are TGTGCCAGCAGCCCGGGGGCGCACGAGACCCAGTACTTC. J is TRBJ2-5 and V is TRBV7-3; D is perhaps TRBD1 or TRBD2 (6 bases each). In germline, CDR1 is SGHTA, CDR2 FQGTGA. This CDR3 spans 13 amino acids. The ends were cut back, 5 bases at V and 5 bases at J, with 12 bases in the middle.

The rearrangement links TRBV20-1 to TRBJ2-7; D gene ambiguous. CDR3 size: 11 residues. Trimming removed 2 bases at V and 3 bases at J, with 5 bases between. Germline V lookup: CDR1 DFQATT, CDR2 SNEGSKA (reference sequence). CDR3 coding DNA: TGCAGTGCTAGACTAGTCTACGAGCAGTACTTC. It yields the protein CSARLVYEQYF.

This clonotype was recorded a few times. The V and J genes are TRBV29-1 and TRBJ2-7; 8 bases are shared with TRBD1. Germline V lookup: CDR1 SQVTM, CDR2 ANQGSEA. The CDR3 is made up of 14 amino acids. Trimming removed 5 bases from V and 4 bases from J; junction bases left unmatched: 10. This CDR3 reads CSVLTPDRAYEQYF. CDR3 DNA: TGCAGCGTTCTAACGCCGGACAGGGCGTACGAGCAGTACTTC.

The chain joins TRBV12-3 or TRBV12-4 to TRBJ1-1; D not resolved. This CDR3 contains 12 residues. The V end lost 8 bases, the J end lost 5 bases, and 12 bases lay between the germline ends. CDR3 residues: CASSAVRTEAFF. The CDR3 coding sequence is TGTGCCAGCTCCGCAGTACGTACTGAAGCTTTCTTT.

V and J are TRBV20-1 and TRBJ2-7, with TRBD1 identical over 7 bases. CDR1 and CDR2 (germline): DFQATT, SNEGSKA (reference sequence). V lost 6 bases and J lost 2; bases outside the gene matches: 7. The CDR3 consists of 13 residues. Written as DNA, the CDR3 is TGCAGTGCAGGGGACAGTGGGACCTACGAGCAGTACTTC. This gives the protein CSAGDSGTYEQYF.

This chain connects TRBV24-1 to TRBJ2-1; 7 bases line up with TRBD2. J gave up 10 bases and V 7 bases, and 6 bases lay outside the gene matches. The CDR3 loop spans 12 amino acids. The germline CDR1 and CDR2 sequences are KGHDR and SFDVKD. In DNA form, the CDR3 reads TGTGCCACCAGGGGGAGGGGTTCCGAGCAGTTCTTC. Protein sequence: CATRGRGSEQFF.

The genes are TRBV10-1 and TRBJ2-1; 11 bases map to TRBD1. This CDR3 region has 16 residues. The V gene end was trimmed by 4 bases and the J gene end by 0 bases; junction bases not matched to a gene: 2. Germline V gene data show CDR1 as WNHNN and CDR2 as SYGVQD (reference sequence). The CDR3 DNA follows: TGCGCCAGCAGTGGGGGGACAGGGGGCTCCTACAATGAGCAGTTCTTC. Translated: CASSGGTGGSYNEQFF.

The rearrangement uses TRBV25-1 and TRBJ1-3, with TRBD1 identical over 10 bases. J was trimmed by 7 bases and V by 6 bases; bases with no gene match: 9. The CDR3 has 15 amino acids. Germline values: CDR1 MGHDK, CDR2 SYGVNS. DNA for the CDR3: TGTGCCAGCAGCCTAGGGACAGGGGAGTCGAACACCATATATTTT. Translation: CASSLGTGESNTIYF. The whole variable domain, remainder taken from reference TRBV25-1 and TRBJ1-3, is EADIYQTPRYLVIGTGKKITLECSQTMGHDKMYWYQQDPGMELHLIHYSYGVNSTEKGDLSSESTVSRIRTEHFPLTLESARPSHTSQYLCASSLGTGESNTIYFGEGSWLTVV.

The V gene is TRBV19, the J gene TRBJ1-2, with 10 bases aligning to TRBD1. V dropped 8 bases and J dropped 4; count of bases not matched to a gene: 1. The CDR3 has 12 amino acids. Looked up from germline, CDR1 is LNHDA and CDR2 is SQIVND (reference sequence). CDR3 sequence reads: CASRTGGYGYTF. DNA of the CDR3: TGTGCCAGTCGGACAGGGGGCTATGGCTACACCTTC. Based on the CDR3 plus reference TRBV19 and TRBJ1-2, the full variable domain is DGGITQSPKYLFRKEGQNVTLSCEQNLNHDAMYWYRQDPGQGLRLIYYSQIVNDFQKGDIAEGYSVSREKKESFPLTVTSAQKNPTAFYLCASRTGGYGYTFGSGTRLTVV.